The sequence of this TCR beta chain was determined in a study of T cell responses to AZD1222 COVID-19 vaccine. Study results and caveats: In a largely white British group with more females than males, clonal diversity was possibly underestimated. The peak T cell response came first, and repertoires were sampled only after it.

The protocol was immunoSEQ multiplex PCR, while the TCRdb copy is restricted to in-frame clones and leaves out a portion. The table has 150,000 to 180,000 clones, 88% seen once. Note on this clone: The target antigen is unknown.

This clonotype originated in an adult in good health. Material: peripheral blood, obtained on day 0 of AZD1222 vaccination.

The CDR3 region is CASRTTGEHGYTF. DNA of the CDR3: TGTGCCAGCAGAACTACAGGGGAACATGGCTACACCTTC. The V call is TRBV7-2, the J call TRBJ1-2, with 7 bases matching TRBD1. The CDR3 contains 13 residues. Looked up from germline, CDR1 is SGHTA and CDR2 is FQGNSA. V was pared by 6 bases and J by 6 bases, with 7 bases of the junction left unmatched.